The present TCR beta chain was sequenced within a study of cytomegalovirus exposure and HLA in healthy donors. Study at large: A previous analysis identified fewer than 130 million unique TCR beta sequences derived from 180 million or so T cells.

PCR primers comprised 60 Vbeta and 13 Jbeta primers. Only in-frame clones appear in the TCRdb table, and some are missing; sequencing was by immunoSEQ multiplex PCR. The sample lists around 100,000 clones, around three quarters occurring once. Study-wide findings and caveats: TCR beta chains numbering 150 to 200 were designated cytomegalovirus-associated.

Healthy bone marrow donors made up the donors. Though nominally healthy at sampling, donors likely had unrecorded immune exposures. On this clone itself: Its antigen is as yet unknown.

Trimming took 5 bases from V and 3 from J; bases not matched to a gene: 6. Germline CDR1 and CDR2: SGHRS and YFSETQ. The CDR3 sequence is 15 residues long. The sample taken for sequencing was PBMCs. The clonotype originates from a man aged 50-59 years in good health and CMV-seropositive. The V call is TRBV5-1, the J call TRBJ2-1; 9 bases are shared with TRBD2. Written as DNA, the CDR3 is TGCGCCAGCAGGCGGGGAGCGGGGGGCTACAATGAGCAGTTCTTC. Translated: CASRRGAGGYNEQFF.